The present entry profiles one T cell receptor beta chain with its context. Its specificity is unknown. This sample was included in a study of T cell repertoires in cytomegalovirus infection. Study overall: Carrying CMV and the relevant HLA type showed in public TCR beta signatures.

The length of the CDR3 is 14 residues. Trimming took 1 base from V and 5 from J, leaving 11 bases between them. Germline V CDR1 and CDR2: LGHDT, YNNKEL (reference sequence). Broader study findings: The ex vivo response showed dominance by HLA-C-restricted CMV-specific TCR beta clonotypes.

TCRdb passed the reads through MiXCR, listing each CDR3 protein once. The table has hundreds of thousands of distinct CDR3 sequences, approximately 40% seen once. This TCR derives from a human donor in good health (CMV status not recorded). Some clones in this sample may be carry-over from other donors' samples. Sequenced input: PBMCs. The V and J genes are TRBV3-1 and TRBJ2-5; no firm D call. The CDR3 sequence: CASSQGVSRETQYF. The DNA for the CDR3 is TGTGCCAGCAGCCAAGGCGTCAGCCGGGAGACCCAGTACTTC.